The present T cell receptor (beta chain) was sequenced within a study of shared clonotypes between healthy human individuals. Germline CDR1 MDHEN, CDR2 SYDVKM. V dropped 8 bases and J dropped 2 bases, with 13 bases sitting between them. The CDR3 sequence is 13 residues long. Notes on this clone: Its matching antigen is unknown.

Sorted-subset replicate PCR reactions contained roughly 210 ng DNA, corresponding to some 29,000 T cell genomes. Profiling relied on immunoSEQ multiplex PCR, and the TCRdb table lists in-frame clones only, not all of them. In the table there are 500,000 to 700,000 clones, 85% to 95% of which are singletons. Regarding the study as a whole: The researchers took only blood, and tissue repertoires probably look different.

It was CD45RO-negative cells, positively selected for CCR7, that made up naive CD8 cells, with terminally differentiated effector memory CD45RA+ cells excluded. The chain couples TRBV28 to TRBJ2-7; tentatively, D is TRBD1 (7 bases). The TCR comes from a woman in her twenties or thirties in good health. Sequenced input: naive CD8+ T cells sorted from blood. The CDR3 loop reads CASGPGGTYEQYF. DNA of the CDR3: TGTGCCAGCGGCCCAGGGGGGACCTACGAGCAGTACTTC.